These T cell receptor beta chains were read from a single sample in a study of blood T cell repertoires in COVID-19. Clones were read by immunoSEQ multiplex PCR, and TCRdb kept only the in-frame ones, dropping some. There are tens of thousands of clones in the sample; about 84% occur only once, and approximately 40% lies in the top ten. The sample comprised peripheral blood. The receptors derive from a woman at least 80 years old with acute or convalescent COVID-19. Both conserved end residues are part of each CDR3. D genes are given only for firm matches. Only part of the rows carry a size: once, few, many, or a class if the clone is expanded.

d_gene,abundance,j_gene,v_gene,CDR3aa,CDR3nt
TRBD2,NA,TRBJ2-1,TRBV5-1,CASSPGTSGRGYNEQFF,TGCGCCAGCAGCCCCGGGACTAGCGGGAGAGGCTACAATGAGCAGTTCTTC
NA,NA,TRBJ1-5,TRBV2,CASSLLALNQPQHF,TGTGCCAGCAGTCTTTTGGCCCTCAATCAGCCCCAGCATTTT
NA,NA,TRBJ2-2,TRBV14,CASSQDLTGELFF,TGTGCCAGCAGCCAAGATCTCACCGGGGAGCTGTTTTTT
NA,NA,TRBJ2-3,TRBV5-1,CASSLGSGSLDTQYF,TGCGCCAGCAGCTTGGGGAGTGGTAGCTTAGATACGCAGTATTTT
TRBD1,NA,TRBJ1-1,TRBV18,CASSQGTVLNTEAFF,TGTGCCAGCTCGCAAGGGACAGTCTTGAACACTGAAGCTTTCTTT
TRBD1,NA,TRBJ1-5,TRBV29-1,CSVAGQGYNQPQHF,TGCAGCGTTGCGGGACAGGGGTACAATCAGCCCCAGCATTTT
TRBD1,NA,TRBJ1-5,TRBV7-2,CASSLAAGQVSNQPQHF,TGTGCCAGCAGCTTAGCTGCAGGACAGGTTAGCAATCAGCCCCAGCATTTT
NA,NA,TRBJ2-3,TRBV15,CATSRDSRVSTDTQYF,TGTGCCACCAGCAGAGATAGCCGGGTTAGCACAGATACGCAGTATTTT
TRBD1,NA,TRBJ1-2,TRBV10-1,CASSESDGTGGTNYGYTF,TGCGCCAGCAGTGAGTCGGATGGAACAGGGGGGACGAACTATGGCTACACCTTC
TRBD1,NA,TRBJ1-2,TRBV19,CASNPLGQTYGYTF,TGTGCCAGTAACCCCTTGGGACAGACCTATGGCTACACCTTC
TRBD1,NA,TRBJ1-4,TRBV19,CASSDRGPATNEKLFF,TGTGCCAGTAGTGACAGGGGACCAGCAACTAATGAAAAACTGTTTTTT
TRBD2,once,TRBJ2-1,TRBV7-2,CASSLRLADQFF,TGTGCCAGCAGCTTACGACTAGCGGACCAGTTCTTC
NA,NA,TRBJ2-7,TRBV3-1/TRBV3-2,CASSPKAGFREQYF,TGTGCCAGCAGCCCCAAGGCCGGGTTCCGCGAGCAGTACTTC
NA,few,TRBJ1-1,TRBV28,CASRFAGPEAFF,TGTGCCAGCAGATTCGCGGGCCCTGAAGCTTTCTTT
TRBD1,once,TRBJ2-5,TRBV5-1,CASSARRDRPRETQYF,TGCGCCAGCAGCGCCCGCCGGGACAGGCCCCGGGAGACCCAGTACTTC
TRBD1,once,TRBJ1-1,TRBV12-3/TRBV12-4,CASSWTGPTEAFF,TGTGCCAGCAGCTGGACAGGGCCCACTGAAGCTTTCTTT
NA,NA,TRBJ1-2,TRBV28,CASSSRDNRNGGTF,TGTGCCAGCAGTTCCCGGGACAACCGCAATGGGGGCACCTTC
TRBD1,NA,TRBJ2-7,TRBV5-5,CASSSGTDYEQYF,TGTGCCAGCAGCTCGGGGACAGACTACGAGCAGTACTTC
NA,NA,TRBJ2-7,TRBV27,CASSRPGFEQYF,TGTGCCAGCAGCAGACCAGGCTTCGAGCAGTACTTC
NA,NA,TRBJ2-3,TRBV7-2,CASSPEQGRLTDTQYF,TGTGCCAGCAGCCCAGAACAGGGCAGGCTCACAGATACGCAGTATTTT
TRBD1,NA,TRBJ1-5,TRBV6-5,CASRRGREDQPQHF,TGTGCCAGCAGGAGGGGGCGCGAGGATCAGCCCCAGCATTTT
NA,once,TRBJ1-1,TRBV9,CASSVYDSITEAFF,TGTGCCAGCAGCGTATACGACAGTATCACTGAAGCTTTCTTT
NA,NA,TRBJ2-5,TRBV18,CASSPLQGETQYF,TGTGCCAGCTCACCACTACAGGGAGAGACCCAGTACTTC
NA,few,TRBJ1-1,TRBV12-3/TRBV12-4,CASSFRGGTEAFF,TGTGCCAGCAGTTTTAGGGGGGGCACTGAAGCTTTCTTT
NA,medium-sized,TRBJ2-2,TRBV11-2,CASSWMEVNTGELFF,TGTGCCAGCAGCTGGATGGAGGTAAACACCGGGGAGCTGTTTTTT